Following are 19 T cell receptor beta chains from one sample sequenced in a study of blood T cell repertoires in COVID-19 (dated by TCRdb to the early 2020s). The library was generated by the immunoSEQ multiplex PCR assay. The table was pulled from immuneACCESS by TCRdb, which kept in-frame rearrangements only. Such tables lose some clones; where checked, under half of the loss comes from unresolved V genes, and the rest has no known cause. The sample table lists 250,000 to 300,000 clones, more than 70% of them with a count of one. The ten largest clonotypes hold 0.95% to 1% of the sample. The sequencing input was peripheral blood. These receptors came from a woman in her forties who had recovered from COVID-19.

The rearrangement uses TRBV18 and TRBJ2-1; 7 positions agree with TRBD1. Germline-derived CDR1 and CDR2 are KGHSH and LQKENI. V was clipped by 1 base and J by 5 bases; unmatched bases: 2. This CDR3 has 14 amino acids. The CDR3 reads CASSPRQGDNEQFF. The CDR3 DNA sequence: TGTGCCAGCTCACCACGACAGGGTGACAATGAGCAGTTCTTC.

The CDR3 DNA is TGTGCCAGCCTCCCTTGGGCCGCCGAGGGTGAAGCTTTCTTT. Translated: CASLPWAAEGEAFF. This rearrangement joins TRBV19 to TRBJ1-1; no clear D. The germline gives CDR1 LNHDA, CDR2 SQIVND (reference sequence). Trimming took off 9 bases at V and 7 bases at J, with 21 bases between the two ends. The CDR3 has 14 residues.

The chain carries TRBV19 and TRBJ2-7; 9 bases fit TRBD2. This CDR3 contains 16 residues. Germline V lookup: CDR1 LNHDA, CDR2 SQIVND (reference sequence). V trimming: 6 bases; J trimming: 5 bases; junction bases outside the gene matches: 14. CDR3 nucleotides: TGTGCCAGTAGCCCCCTCCCTGGGACTAGCTCTGACGAGCAGTACTTC. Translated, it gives CASSPLPGTSSDEQYF.

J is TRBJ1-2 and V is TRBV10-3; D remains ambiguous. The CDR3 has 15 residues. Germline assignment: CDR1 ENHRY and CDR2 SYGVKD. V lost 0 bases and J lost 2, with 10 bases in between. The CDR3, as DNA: TGTGCCATCAGTGAGTCCGGCAGGCTCAACTATGGCTACACCTTC. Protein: CAISESGRLNYGYTF.

The CDR3 is CATQEAGGYEQYF. For the CDR3, the DNA is TGTGCCACCCAGGAAGCGGGAGGGTACGAGCAGTACTTC. The chain combines TRBV2 with TRBJ2-7, with 10 bases that match TRBD2. The germline CDR1 and CDR2 sequences are SNHLY and FYNNEI. The CDR3 totals 13 residues. V was clipped by 10 bases and J by 4 bases; unmatched bases: 7.

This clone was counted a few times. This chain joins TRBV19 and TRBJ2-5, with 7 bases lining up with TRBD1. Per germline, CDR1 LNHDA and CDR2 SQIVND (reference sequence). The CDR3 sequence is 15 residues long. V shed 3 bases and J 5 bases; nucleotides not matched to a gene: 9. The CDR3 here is CASSMSRQGWETQYF. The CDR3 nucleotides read TGTGCCAGTAGTATGTCCAGACAGGGTTGGGAGACCCAGTACTTC.

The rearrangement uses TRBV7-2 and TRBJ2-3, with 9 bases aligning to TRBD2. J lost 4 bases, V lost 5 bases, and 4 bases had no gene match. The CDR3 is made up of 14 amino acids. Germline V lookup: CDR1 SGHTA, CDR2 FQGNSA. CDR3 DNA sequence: TGTGCCAGCAGCCGTAGCGGGAGTGCAGATACGCAGTATTTT. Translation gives CASSRSGSADTQYF.

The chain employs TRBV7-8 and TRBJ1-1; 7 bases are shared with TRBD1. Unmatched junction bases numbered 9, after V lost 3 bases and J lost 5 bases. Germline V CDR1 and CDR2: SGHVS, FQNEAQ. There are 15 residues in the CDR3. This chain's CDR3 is CASSFVEGARTEAFF. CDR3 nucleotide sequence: TGTGCCAGCAGCTTTGTCGAGGGGGCGCGGACTGAAGCTTTCTTT.

The CDR3, as DNA: TGCGCCAGCAGCCATATCCCCGGGACTAGCGCCACGAATGAGCAGTTCTTC. Translation: CASSHIPGTSATNEQFF. V gene TRBV4-3 combines with J gene TRBJ2-1; 10 bases map to TRBD2. The CDR3 covers 17 residues. CDR1 is LGHNA, CDR2 YSLEER, per germline. V lost 3 bases, J lost 7 bases, and 12 bases stayed unmatched.

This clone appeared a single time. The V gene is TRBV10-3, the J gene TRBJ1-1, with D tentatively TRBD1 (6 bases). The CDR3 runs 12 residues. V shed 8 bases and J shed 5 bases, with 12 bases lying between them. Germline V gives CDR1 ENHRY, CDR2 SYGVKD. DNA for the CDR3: TGTGCCATCGCGGGGGCCGGGACTGAAGCTTTCTTT. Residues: CAIAGAGTEAFF.

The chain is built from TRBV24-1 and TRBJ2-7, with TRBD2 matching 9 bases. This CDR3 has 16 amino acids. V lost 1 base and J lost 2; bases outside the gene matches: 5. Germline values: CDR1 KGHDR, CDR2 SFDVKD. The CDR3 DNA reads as TGTGCCACCAGTGATTTTGGGCTAGCGGGGACCTACGAGCAGTACTTC. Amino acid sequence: CATSDFGLAGTYEQYF.

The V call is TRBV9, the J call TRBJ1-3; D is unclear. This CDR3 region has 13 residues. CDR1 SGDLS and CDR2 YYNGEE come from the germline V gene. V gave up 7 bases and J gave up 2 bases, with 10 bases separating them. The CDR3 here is CASGRETGNTIYF. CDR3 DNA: TGTGCCAGCGGGAGGGAAACTGGAAACACCATATATTTT.

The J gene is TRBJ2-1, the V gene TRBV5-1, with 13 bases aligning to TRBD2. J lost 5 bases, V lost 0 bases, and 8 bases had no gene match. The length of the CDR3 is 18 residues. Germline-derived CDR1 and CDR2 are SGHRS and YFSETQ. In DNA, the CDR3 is TGCGCCAGCAGCTTGGTGGGGACTAGCGGGATGGGGGACAATGAGCAGTTCTTC. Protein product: CASSLVGTSGMGDNEQFF.

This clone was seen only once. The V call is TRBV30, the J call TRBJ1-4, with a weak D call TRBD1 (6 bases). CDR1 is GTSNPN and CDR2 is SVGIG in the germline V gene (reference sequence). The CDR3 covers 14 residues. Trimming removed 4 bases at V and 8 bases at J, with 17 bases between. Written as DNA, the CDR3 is TGTGCCTGGAAATTGGGCAGGGGAGGGGAAAAACTGTTTTTT. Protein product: CAWKLGRGGEKLFF. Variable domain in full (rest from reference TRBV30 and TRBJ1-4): SQTIHQWPATLVQPVGSPLSLECTVEGTSNPNLYWYRQAAGRGLQLLFYSVGIGQISSEVPQNLSASRPQDRQFILSSKKLLLSDSGFYLCAWKLGRGGEKLFFGSGTQLSVL.

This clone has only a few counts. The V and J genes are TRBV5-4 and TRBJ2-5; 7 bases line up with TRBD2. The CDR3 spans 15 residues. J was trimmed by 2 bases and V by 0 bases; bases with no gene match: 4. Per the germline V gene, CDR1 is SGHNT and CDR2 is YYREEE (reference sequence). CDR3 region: CASSLDPGGQETQYF. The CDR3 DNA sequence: TGTGCCAGCAGCTTGGATCCGGGGGGTCAAGAGACCCAGTACTTC.

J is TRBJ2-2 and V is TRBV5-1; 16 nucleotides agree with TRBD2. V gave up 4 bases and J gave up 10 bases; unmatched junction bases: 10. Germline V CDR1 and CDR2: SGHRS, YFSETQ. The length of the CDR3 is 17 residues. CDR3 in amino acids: CASSPGLAGGHGVELFF. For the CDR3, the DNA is TGCGCCAGCAGCCCGGGACTAGCGGGAGGGCATGGTGTGGAGCTGTTTTTT.

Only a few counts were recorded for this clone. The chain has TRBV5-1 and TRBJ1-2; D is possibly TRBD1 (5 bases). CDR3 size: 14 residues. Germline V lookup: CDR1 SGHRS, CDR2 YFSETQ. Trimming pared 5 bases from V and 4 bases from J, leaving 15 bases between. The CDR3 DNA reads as TGCGCCAGCAGACCCCAGGGTTCAGGCTATGGCTACACCTTC. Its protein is CASRPQGSGYGYTF.

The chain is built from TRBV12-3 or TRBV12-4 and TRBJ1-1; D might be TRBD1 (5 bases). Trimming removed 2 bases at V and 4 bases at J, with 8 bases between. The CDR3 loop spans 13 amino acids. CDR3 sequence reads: CASSLIGGTEAFF. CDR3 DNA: TGTGCCAGCAGTTTAATCGGGGGCACTGAAGCTTTCTTT.

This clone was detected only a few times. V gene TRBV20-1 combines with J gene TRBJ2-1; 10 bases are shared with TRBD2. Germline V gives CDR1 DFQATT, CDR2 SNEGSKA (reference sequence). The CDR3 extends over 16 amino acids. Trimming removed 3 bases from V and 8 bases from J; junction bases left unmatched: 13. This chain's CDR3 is CSASGSGRAGTDEQFF. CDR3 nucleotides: TGCAGTGCTAGTGGCAGCGGGAGGGCCGGTACGGATGAGCAGTTCTTC.